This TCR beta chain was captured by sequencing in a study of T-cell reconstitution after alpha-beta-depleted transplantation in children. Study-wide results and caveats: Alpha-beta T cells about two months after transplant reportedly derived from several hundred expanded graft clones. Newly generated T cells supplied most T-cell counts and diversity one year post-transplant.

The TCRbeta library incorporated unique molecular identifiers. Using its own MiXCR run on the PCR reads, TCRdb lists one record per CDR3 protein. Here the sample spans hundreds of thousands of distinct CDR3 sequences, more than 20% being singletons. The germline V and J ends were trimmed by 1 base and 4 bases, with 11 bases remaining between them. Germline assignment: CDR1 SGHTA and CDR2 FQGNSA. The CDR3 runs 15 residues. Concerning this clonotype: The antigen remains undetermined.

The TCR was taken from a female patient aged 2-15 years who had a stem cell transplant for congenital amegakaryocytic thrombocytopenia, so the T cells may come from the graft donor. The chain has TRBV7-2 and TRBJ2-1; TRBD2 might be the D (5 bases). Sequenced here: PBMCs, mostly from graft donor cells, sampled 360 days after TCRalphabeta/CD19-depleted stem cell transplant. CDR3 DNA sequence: TGTGCCAGCAGCTTAGTCGCGGCGGGTTACAATGAGCAGTTCTTC. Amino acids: CASSLVAAGYNEQFF.